The sequence of this T cell receptor beta chain was determined in a study of T cells in Graves' hyperthyroidism and ophthalmopathy. The table lists this clonotype with a count of one. The antigen is unknown. Patients with ophthalmopathy all had a Clinical Activity Score of at least 3, a NOSPECS grade of at least 4 and duration under 3 months. Uncontrolled infection, other autoimmune disease, pregnancy or lactation led to exclusion. It was RNA transcripts that yielded the amplified TCR beta CDR3 regions. Primed by the HTBI set, a first-round RT-PCR was run on the TCR CDR3. TCRdb processed the multiplex PCR reads anew with MiXCR; each CDR3 protein has one entry. The table shows 400,000 to 550,000 distinct CDR3 sequences, with roughly 25% occurring only once. General observations from the study: Most clonotypes expanded in thyroid above 0.001 were likewise present in blood. A model of 13 V-J pairs discriminated ophthalmopathy from stable hyperthyroidism.

Sequenced sample: blood. This TCR was sampled from a woman aged 30 to 39 with Graves' ophthalmopathy.

The CDR3 DNA reads TGTGCCAGCAGTTACTCTGGGCATTTCACCGGGGAGCTGTTTTTT. Amino acids: CASSYSGHFTGELFF. The V gene is TRBV28, the J gene TRBJ2-2; D is unresolved. CDR3 length: 15 residues. The germline CDR1 and CDR2 sequences are MDHEN and SYDVKM. Trimming shortened V by 4 bases and J by 4 bases, and 13 bases separated the two germline ends.